One sample yielded the 7 T cell receptor beta chains listed below, sequenced in a study of blood T cell repertoires in COVID-19. Produced via immunoSEQ multiplex PCR; TCRdb's table is partial and in-frame only. The table has about 270,000 clones, around 86% seen once. Sequencing was performed on peripheral blood. All receptors come from a man aged 40-49 years with active or convalescent COVID-19.

J is TRBJ2-7 and V is TRBV5-1; tentative D call: TRBD1 (5 bases). The CDR3 is made up of 14 amino acids. Per germline, CDR1 SGHRS and CDR2 YFSETQ. Trimming shortened V by 0 bases and J by 0 bases, and 7 bases separated the two germline ends. For the CDR3, the DNA is TGCGCCAGCAGCTTGGGACAGAGCTCCTACGAGCAGTACTTC. Amino acids: CASSLGQSSYEQYF.

J is TRBJ1-3 and V is TRBV18; 10 bases line up with TRBD1. CDR1 is KGHSH and CDR2 is LQKENI in the germline V gene. Trimming took 3 bases from V and 0 from J; bases not matched to a gene: 8. The length of the CDR3 is 18 residues. For the CDR3, the DNA is TGTGCCAGCTCACCCACCCCGGGACAGGGGTTCTCTGGAAACACCATATATTTT. Protein: CASSPTPGQGFSGNTIYF.

The sample holds one count of this clone. The CDR3 region has the DNA TGTGCCAGCAGACGAACAGGACAGGGGAAGTTAACCGGGGAGCTGTTTTTT. Translating it yields CASRRTGQGKLTGELFF. The gene calls are TRBV7-8 and TRBJ2-2; 9 bases line up with TRBD1. Germline V gives CDR1 SGHVS, CDR2 FQNEAQ. The CDR3 is 17 amino acids. The V and J ends lost 6 bases and 5 bases, in that order; junction bases with no gene match: 13.

The V and J genes are TRBV7-9 and TRBJ1-4, with a tentative D call TRBD1 (5 bases). Between the trimmed V and J ends, which lost 5 bases and 5 bases, there was a span of 9 bases. CDR1 SEHNR and CDR2 FQNEAQ come from the germline V gene (reference sequence). This CDR3 comprises 13 residues. CDR3: CASSGTGNEKLFF. CDR3 nucleotide sequence: TGTGCCAGCAGCGGTACAGGAAATGAAAAACTGTTTTTT. Based on the CDR3 plus reference TRBV7-9 and TRBJ1-4, the full variable domain is DTGVSQNPRHKITKRGQNVTFRCDPISEHNRLYWYRQTLGQGPEFLTYFQNEAQLEKSRLLSDRFSAERPKGSFSTLEIQRTEQGDSAMYLCASSGTGNEKLFFGSGTQLSVL.

The chain couples TRBV6-5 to TRBJ2-7; TRBD1 aligns across 10 bases. The CDR3 runs 13 residues. The V gene end was trimmed by 10 bases and the J gene end by 1 base; junction bases not matched to a gene: 4. From germline, CDR1 is MNHEY and CDR2 SVGAGI. CDR3 sequence (DNA): TGTGCCACACGGGACAGGGGTTCCTACGAGCAGTACTTC. It translates to CATRDRGSYEQYF.

This clone came up once. The V and J genes are TRBV6-2 or TRBV6-3 and TRBJ2-3; tentative D call: TRBD2 (5 bases). CDR1 and CDR2 (germline): MNHEY, SVGEGT. This CDR3 comprises 15 residues. Trimming stripped 5 bases from V and 2 bases from J, with 14 bases between. The CDR3 DNA follows: TGTGCCAGCAGTCAAAGGTGGACTCTCACAGATACGCAGTATTTT. It encodes CASSQRWTLTDTQYF.

The chain employs TRBV6-4 and TRBJ2-5; 11 positions agree with TRBD2. Trimming at V came to 0 bases and at J to 1 base, leaving 4 bases not matched to a gene. The CDR3 spans 17 residues. Germline CDR1 reads MRHNA; CDR2 reads SNTAGT. CDR3 DNA: TGTGCCAGCAGTGACTCCAGGACTAGCGGGTTCCAAGAGACCCAGTACTTC. Encoded protein: CASSDSRTSGFQETQYF.